This T cell receptor beta chain was profiled in a study of CD8+ T cells in alopecia areata. Concerning this clone: The gene names here belong to mouse. The CDR3 end falls 4 residues outside the read, so it is completed with the germline J gene.

The CDR3 is 15 residues long. Germline CDR1 is NNHDY and CDR2 is SYVADS. The study sorted pooled cutaneous lymph node cells by CD4, CD8alpha, NKG2D, NKG2ACE and other markers. Sequencing relied on a cDNA template that was reverse transcribed from extracted RNA. Some clones are missing from TCRdb's copy, which holds only in-frame ones; the method was immunoSEQ multiplex PCR. Listed for the sample are around 20,000 clones, none seen a single time. The chain is built from TRBV13-3 and TRBJ2-5; 10 bases are shared with TRBD1. The source of this sequence is a C3H/HeJ mouse with alopecia areata. Strain MHC haplotype: H2-k. Sample: CD8+ T cells sorted from a lymph node. The CDR3 DNA, read in part, is TGTGCCAGCAGTGATGCGAGGGACAGGGGAGAC. This encodes CASSDARDRGD. The whole CDR3 sequence reads CASSDARDRGDTQYF. The full variable domain, in which reference TRBV13-3 and TRBJ2-5 provide the parts outside the CDR3, is EAAVTQSPRSKVAVTGGKVTLSCHQTNNHDYMYWYRQDTGHGLRLIHYSYVADSTEKGDIPDGYKASRPSQENFSLILELASLSQTAVYFCASSDARDRGDTQYFGPGTRLLVL.